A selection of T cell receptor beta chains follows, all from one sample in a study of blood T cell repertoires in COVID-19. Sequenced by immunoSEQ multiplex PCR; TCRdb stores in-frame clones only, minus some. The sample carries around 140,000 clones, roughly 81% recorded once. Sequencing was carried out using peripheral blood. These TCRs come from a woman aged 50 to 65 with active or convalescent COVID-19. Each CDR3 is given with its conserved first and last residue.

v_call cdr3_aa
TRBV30 CAWSPLLGGDGQFF
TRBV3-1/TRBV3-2 CASSQPSGGQETQYF
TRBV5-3 CARSSQDGTGNPYGYTF
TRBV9 CASSVRSGSSYEQYF
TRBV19 CASSLYRATNEKLFF
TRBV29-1 CSVGITSGLVF
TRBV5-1 CASSLVYRGRGSPLHF
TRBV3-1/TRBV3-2 CASSGSQETQYF
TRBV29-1 CSVKGDSSYEQYF
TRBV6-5 CASSYSRQADTQYF
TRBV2 CASSLRDTLSPLHF
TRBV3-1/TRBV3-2 CASSQGQGYGYTF
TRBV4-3 CASSQELALSYEQYF
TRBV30 CAWGQGSTQYF
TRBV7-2 CASSLAPPRGTEAFF
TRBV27 CASSSRGITNQPQHF
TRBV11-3 CASSPRDSQETQYF
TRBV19 CASTRGDISSGANVLTF
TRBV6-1 CASSGLAGALYNEQFF
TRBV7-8 CASLRTGVMNTEAFF
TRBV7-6 CASSLVPSGKRVEQFF
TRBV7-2 CASSLEFREDQPQHF
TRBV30 CAWSVRAAGVNWGYTF